Listed below are T cell receptor beta chains from one sample, sequenced in a study of shared clonotypes between healthy human individuals. Sequencing was performed with immunoSEQ multiplex PCR; in TCRdb, only in-frame clones are kept and a portion is missing. Of 1,100,000 or so clones in the sample, around 78% were seen once. The sequenced sample consisted of memory CD4+ T cells from PBMCs. All receptors come from a man aged 18-30 years in good health. Some clones in this sample may be carry-over from other donors' samples. CDR3s include the opening cysteine and the closing phenylalanine or tryptophan. A D gene is named only where the DNA matches it firmly. Expanded clones get a size class; other rows say once, few or many, or leave the size out.

CDR3: CASSLGTGEAFF
DNA: TGTGCCAGCAGTTTAGGGACAGGGGAAGCTTTCTTT
V: TRBV28
D: TRBD1
size: NA
J: TRBJ1-1

CDR3: CASSKTGTPATQYF
DNA: TGTGCCAGCAGTAAGACCGGGACTCCAGCGACCCAGTACTTC
V: TRBV28
D: NA
size: NA
J: TRBJ2-5

CDR3: CASALDRASYNEQFF
DNA: TGTGCCAGCGCCCTTGACAGGGCTTCCTACAATGAGCAGTTCTTC
V: TRBV7-8
D: TRBD1
size: NA
J: TRBJ2-1

CDR3: CASSYLGENTEAFF
DNA: TGTGCCAGCAGTTACTTGGGTGAGAACACTGAAGCTTTCTTT
V: TRBV6-5
D: NA
size: NA
J: TRBJ1-1

CDR3: CATSAGLGAYNEQFF
DNA: TGTGCCACCAGCGCGGGACTAGGGGCCTACAATGAGCAGTTCTTC
V: TRBV15
D: TRBD2
size: NA
J: TRBJ2-1

CDR3: CASSSGTSGSKRDTQYF
DNA: TGTGCCAGCAGCTCCGGGACTAGCGGGAGTAAAAGAGATACGCAGTATTTT
V: TRBV5-4
D: TRBD2
size: NA
J: TRBJ2-3

CDR3: CASIRDRVGQPQHF
DNA: TGTGCCAGCATTCGGGACAGGGTCGGTCAGCCCCAGCATTTT
V: TRBV2
D: TRBD1
size: once
J: TRBJ1-5

CDR3: CASSQSWNTYNEQFF
DNA: TGTGCCAGCAGCCAAAGTTGGAACACCTACAATGAGCAGTTCTTC
V: TRBV14
D: NA
size: NA
J: TRBJ2-1

CDR3: CASTSPTGGDTEAFF
DNA: TGTGCCAGCACTTCCCCGACAGGGGGGGACACTGAAGCTTTCTTT
V: TRBV28
D: TRBD1
size: NA
J: TRBJ1-1

CDR3: CASSPDRGTYEQYF
DNA: TGTGCCAGCAGCCCGGACAGGGGGACCTACGAGCAGTACTTC
V: TRBV7-2
D: TRBD1
size: NA
J: TRBJ2-7

CDR3: CASSSPSDGGYTF
DNA: TGTGCCAGCAGCTCCCCCTCCGACGGGGGGTACACCTTC
V: TRBV9
D: NA
size: NA
J: TRBJ1-2

CDR3: CASSFRSTTNEKLFF
DNA: TGTGCCAGCAGCTTCCGCTCGACAACTAATGAAAAACTGTTTTTT
V: TRBV7-2
D: NA
size: NA
J: TRBJ1-4

CDR3: CASSLDGAISGNTIYF
DNA: TGTGCCAGCAGCTTAGATGGGGCCATCTCTGGAAACACCATATATTTT
V: TRBV7-2
D: NA
size: NA
J: TRBJ1-3

CDR3: CASSPAGFTIVSNQPQHF
DNA: TGTGCCAGCAGCCCCGCGGGATTTACTATTGTGAGCAATCAGCCCCAGCATTTT
V: TRBV6-4
D: NA
size: NA
J: TRBJ1-5

CDR3: CASSYEQYF
DNA: TGTGCCAGCAGCTACGAGCAGTACTTC
V: TRBV28
D: NA
size: NA
J: TRBJ2-7

CDR3: CAWSVTSLGGRGAFF
DNA: TGTGCCTGGAGTGTAACTTCCCTCGGGGGGCGGGGAGCTTTCTTT
V: TRBV30
D: NA
size: NA
J: TRBJ1-1

CDR3: CASSPGGSGELFF
DNA: TGTGCCAGCAGCCCAGGGGGATCCGGGGAGCTGTTTTTT
V: TRBV11-3
D: TRBD1
size: NA
J: TRBJ2-2

CDR3: CASSATGTVPYEQYF
DNA: TGTGCCAGCAGCGCGACCGGGACGGTTCCCTACGAGCAGTACTTC
V: TRBV7-2
D: NA
size: NA
J: TRBJ2-7

CDR3: CASSPQKFSGNTIYF
DNA: TGTGCCAGCTCACCACAAAAATTCTCTGGAAACACCATATATTTT
V: TRBV18
D: NA
size: NA
J: TRBJ1-3

CDR3: CASSPLAGGTAYRQFF
DNA: TGTGCCAGCAGCCCTCTAGCGGGAGGAACCGCCTATCGGCAGTTCTTC
V: TRBV11-2
D: TRBD2
size: once
J: TRBJ2-1

CDR3: CASSPAGAHEQYF
DNA: TGTGCCAGCTCACCCGCCGGGGCCCACGAGCAGTACTTC
V: TRBV18
D: NA
size: NA
J: TRBJ2-7

CDR3: CASSQEGASNYGYTF
DNA: TGTGCCAGCAGCCAAGAGGGAGCCTCTAACTATGGCTACACCTTC
V: TRBV4-2
D: NA
size: NA
J: TRBJ1-2

CDR3: CASSPSGITIFDEQYF
DNA: TGCGCCAGCAGCCCCAGCGGGATAACCATCTTCGACGAGCAGTACTTC
V: TRBV5-1
D: TRBD2
size: NA
J: TRBJ2-7

CDR3: CASSYSRGQPQHF
DNA: TGTGCCAGCAGTTACTCACGGGGACAACCCCAGCATTTT
V: TRBV6-5
D: NA
size: NA
J: TRBJ1-5

CDR3: CASSLVGVGETQYF
DNA: TGTGCCAGCAGCTTAGTAGGGGTCGGGGAGACCCAGTACTTC
V: TRBV7-7
D: NA
size: NA
J: TRBJ2-5